A single TCR beta chain is shown here with its context. Its target is not known. The sample is drawn from a study of coeliac disease. Overall study results and limits: In active celiac disease, intraepithelial and lamina propria TRB and TRG repertoires were less clonal than controls.

The CDR3 is 14 residues long. With 1 base clipped from V and 4 bases from J, the junction kept 2 bases outside the gene matches. The germline gives CDR1 LGHNA, CDR2 YNFKEQ. Sequencing was performed with immunoSEQ multiplex PCR; in TCRdb, only in-frame clones are kept and a portion is missing. This sample has roughly 4,200 clones, with about three quarters found just once. This sequence was found in a woman under 30 with active celiac disease. The chain has TRBV4-2 and TRBJ2-7; TRBD2 matches at 9 bases. The sequenced sample was intraepithelial lymphocytes from the gut. CDR3 in DNA: TGTGCCAGCAGCCAAGGTCTAGCGGGGTACGAGCAGTACTTC. Protein sequence: CASSQGLAGYEQYF.